This TCR beta chain was sequenced for a study of blood T cells in healthy people across ages. General study points: Long-lived donors had more naive CD4+ cells and higher diversity than aged donors.

Concerning this clonotype: The antigen is not known.

Looked up from germline, CDR1 is DFQATT and CDR2 is SNEGSKA (reference sequence). CDR3 length: 14 residues. Deletions cut 0 bases from V and 4 bases from J, with 12 bases between. A sample-barcoded 5' primer and a J-beta primer mix were used in a second PCR of roughly 7 to 11 cycles. TCRdb recomputed calls from the 5' RACE reads with MiXCR, one row per CDR3 protein. Seen here are around 1,000,000 distinct CDR3 sequences, approximately 25% observed once, and the top ten hold less than 0.85%. The sample was also reused in another study, on T cells of mothers and their children. Per that study: Sequencing returned over 8 million TCR beta CDR3 reads per mother and about 3 million per child.

This receptor was taken from a girl aged 2 to 10 in good health. The material sequenced was blood. The V gene is TRBV20-1, the J gene TRBJ1-2; no firm D call. Written as DNA, the CDR3 is TGCAGTGCTAGAGAGTTCGGCACAAGCTATGGCTACACCTTC. It specifies CSAREFGTSYGYTF.